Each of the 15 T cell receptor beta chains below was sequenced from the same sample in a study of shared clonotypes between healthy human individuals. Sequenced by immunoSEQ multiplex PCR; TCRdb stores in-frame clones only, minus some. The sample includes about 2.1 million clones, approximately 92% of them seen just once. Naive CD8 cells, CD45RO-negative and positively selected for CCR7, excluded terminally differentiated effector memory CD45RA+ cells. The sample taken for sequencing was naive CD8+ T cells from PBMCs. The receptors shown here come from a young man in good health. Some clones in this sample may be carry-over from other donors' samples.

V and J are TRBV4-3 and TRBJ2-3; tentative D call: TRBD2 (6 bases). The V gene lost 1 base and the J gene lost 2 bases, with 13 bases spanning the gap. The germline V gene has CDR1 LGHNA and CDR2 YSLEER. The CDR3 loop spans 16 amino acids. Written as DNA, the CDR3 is TGCGCCAGCAGCCAAGTACCCATAGCGGCCACAGATACGCAGTATTTT. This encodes CASSQVPIAATDTQYF.

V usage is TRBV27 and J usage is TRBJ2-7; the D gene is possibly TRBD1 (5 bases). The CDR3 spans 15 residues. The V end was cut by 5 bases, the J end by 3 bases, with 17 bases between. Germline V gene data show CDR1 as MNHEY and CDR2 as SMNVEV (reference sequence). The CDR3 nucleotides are TGTGCCAGCAGTCTTCAGGGCAGGGCAAGCTACGAGCAGTACTTC. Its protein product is CASSLQGRASYEQYF.

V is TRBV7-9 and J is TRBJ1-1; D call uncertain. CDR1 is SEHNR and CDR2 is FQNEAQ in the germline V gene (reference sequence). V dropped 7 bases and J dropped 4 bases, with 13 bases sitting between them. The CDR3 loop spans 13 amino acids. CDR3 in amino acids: CASNTQVATEAFF. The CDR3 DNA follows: TGTGCCAGCAATACGCAGGTGGCCACTGAAGCTTTCTTT.

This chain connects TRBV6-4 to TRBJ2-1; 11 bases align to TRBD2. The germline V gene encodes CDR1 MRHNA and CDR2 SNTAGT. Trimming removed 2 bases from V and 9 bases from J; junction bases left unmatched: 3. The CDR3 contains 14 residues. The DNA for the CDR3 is TGTGCCAGCAGTGACACTAGCGGGAGAACTGAGCAGTTCTTC. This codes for CASSDTSGRTEQFF.

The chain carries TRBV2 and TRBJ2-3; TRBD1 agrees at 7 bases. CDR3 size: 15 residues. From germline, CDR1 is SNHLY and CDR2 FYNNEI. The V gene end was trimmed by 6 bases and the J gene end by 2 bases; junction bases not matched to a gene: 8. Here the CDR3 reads CASSELGQYTDTQYF. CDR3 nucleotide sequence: TGTGCCAGCAGCGAGTTGGGACAGTACACAGATACGCAGTATTTT.

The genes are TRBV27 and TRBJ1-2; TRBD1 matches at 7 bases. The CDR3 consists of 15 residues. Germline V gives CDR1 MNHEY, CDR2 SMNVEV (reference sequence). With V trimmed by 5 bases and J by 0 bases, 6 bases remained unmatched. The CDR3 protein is CASSHRDSANYGYTF. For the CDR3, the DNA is TGTGCCAGCAGTCATAGGGACAGTGCTAACTATGGCTACACCTTC.

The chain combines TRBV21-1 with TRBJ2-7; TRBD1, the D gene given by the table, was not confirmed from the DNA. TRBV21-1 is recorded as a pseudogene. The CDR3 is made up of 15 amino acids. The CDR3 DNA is TGTCCCCGGGACAGGGGGCCTGGAGAGTCCCACGAGCAGTACTTC. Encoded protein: CPRDRGPGESHEQYF.

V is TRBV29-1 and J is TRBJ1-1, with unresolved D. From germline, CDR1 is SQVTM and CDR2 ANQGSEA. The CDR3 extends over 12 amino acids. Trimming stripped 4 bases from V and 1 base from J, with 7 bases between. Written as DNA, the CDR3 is TGCAGCGTTGTGCCCTCGAACACTGAAGCTTTCTTT. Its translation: CSVVPSNTEAFF.

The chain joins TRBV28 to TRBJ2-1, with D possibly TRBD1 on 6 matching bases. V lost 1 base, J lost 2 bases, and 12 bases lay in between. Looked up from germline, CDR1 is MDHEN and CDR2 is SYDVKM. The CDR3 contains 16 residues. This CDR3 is CASSLSQGPPYNEQFF. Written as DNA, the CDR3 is TGTGCCAGCAGTTTATCCCAGGGGCCCCCCTACAATGAGCAGTTCTTC.

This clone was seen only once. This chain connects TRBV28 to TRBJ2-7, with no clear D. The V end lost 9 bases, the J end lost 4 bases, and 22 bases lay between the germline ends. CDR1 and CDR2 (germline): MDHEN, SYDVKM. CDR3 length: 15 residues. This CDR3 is CASGRPRPDIYEQYF. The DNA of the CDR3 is TGTGCCAGTGGGCGTCCCAGGCCGGATATATACGAGCAGTACTTC.

The CDR3 region is CASSPTGASKNIQYF. The CDR3 coding sequence is TGCGCCAGCAGCCCCACGGGGGCGTCCAAAAACATTCAGTACTTC. This chain links TRBV4-1 with TRBJ2-4; the D gene could be TRBD1 or TRBD2 (6 bases each). V gave up 4 bases and J gave up 2 bases, with 12 bases separating them. Per the germline V gene, CDR1 is MGHRA and CDR2 is YSYEKL. This CDR3 is built from 15 residues.

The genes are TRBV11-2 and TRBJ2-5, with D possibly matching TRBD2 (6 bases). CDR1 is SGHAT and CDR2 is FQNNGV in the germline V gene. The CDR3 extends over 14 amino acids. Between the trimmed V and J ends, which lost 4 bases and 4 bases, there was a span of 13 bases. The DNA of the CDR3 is TGTGCCAGCAGCTCGGAGTTCGGGGGAGAGACCCAGTACTTC. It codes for CASSSEFGGETQYF.

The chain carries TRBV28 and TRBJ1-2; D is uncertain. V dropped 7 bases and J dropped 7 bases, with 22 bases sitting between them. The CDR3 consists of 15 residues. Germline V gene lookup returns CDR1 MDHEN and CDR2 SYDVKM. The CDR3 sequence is CASTILMKESSGYTF. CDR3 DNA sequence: TGTGCCAGCACCATCCTAATGAAGGAGAGCTCTGGCTACACCTTC.

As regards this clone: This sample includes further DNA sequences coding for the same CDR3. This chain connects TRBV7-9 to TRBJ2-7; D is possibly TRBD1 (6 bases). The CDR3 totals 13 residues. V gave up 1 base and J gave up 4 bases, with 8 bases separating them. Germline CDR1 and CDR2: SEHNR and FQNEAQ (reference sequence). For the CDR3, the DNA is TGTGCCAGCAGCTTAGGCAGGGGTTACGAGCAGTACTTC. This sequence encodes CASSLGRGYEQYF.

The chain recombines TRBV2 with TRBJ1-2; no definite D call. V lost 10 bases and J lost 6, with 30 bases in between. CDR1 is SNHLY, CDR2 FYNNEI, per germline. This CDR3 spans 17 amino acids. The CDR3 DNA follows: TGTGCCACGTACATAAACACTTTCCTATCCGAGTCCGATGGCTACACCTTC. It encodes CATYINTFLSESDGYTF.